The source of this TCR beta chain is a study of CD8+ T cells in alopecia areata. Study-wide results and caveats: Compared with mice, patients displayed less clear TCR sharing, possibly for HLA-related reasons. Affected lesional scalp, above all in alopecia totalis/universalis, was more clonal than normal scalp.

V was clipped by 10 bases and J by 6 bases; unmatched bases: 6. The CDR3 sequence is 12 residues long. Germline loops: CDR1 MGHDK, CDR2 SYGVNS. On this clone: The antigen remains unidentified.

Extracted RNA was reverse transcribed into cDNA, the sequencing template. The table came from immunoSEQ multiplex PCR; TCRdb's copy has only in-frame clones and leaves some out. Of 200,000 or so clones listed, approximately 60% were seen once; the top ten hold approximately 4.9%. The chain has TRBV25-1 and TRBJ1-1; 9 bases are a match to TRBD1. Sample: CD8+ T cells sorted from blood. The receptor was derived from a human donor in good health. The CDR3 nucleotides are TGTGCCACGAGACAGGGGGTGGCTGAAGCTTTCTTT. Translating gives CATRQGVAEAFF.